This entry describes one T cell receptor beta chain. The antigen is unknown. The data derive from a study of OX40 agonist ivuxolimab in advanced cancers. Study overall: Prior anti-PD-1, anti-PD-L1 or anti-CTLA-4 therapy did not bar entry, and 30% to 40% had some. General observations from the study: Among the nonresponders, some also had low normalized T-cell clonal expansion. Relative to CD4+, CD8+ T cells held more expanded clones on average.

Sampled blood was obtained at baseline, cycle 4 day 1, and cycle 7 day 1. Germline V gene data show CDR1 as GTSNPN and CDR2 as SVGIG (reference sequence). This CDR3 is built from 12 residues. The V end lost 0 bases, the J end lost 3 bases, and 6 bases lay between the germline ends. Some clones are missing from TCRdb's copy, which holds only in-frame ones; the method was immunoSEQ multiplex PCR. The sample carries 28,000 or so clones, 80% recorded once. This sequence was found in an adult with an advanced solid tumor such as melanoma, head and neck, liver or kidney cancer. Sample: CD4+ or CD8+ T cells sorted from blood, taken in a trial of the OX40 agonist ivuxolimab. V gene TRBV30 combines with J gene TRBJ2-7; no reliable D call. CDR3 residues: CAWSVVGYEQYF. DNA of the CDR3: TGTGCCTGGAGTGTAGTTGGCTACGAGCAGTACTTC.